The clone carrying this T cell receptor (beta chain) was observed a single time. What it binds is unknown. This sample is drawn from a study of lymphopenia after photon versus proton radiotherapy. Study results and caveats: Post-nadir diversity loss with photons came from oligoclonal expansion, particularly CD8+ Temra cells. Photon-treated patients lost naive T cells and TCR diversity; proton-treated stayed stable. Only patients who died were analyzed for survival; proton advantage is unproven.

V was clipped by 1 base and J by 0 bases, with 18 bases between them. Germline CDR1 reads SGHVS; CDR2 reads FQNEAQ. This CDR3 comprises 19 residues. Clones were sequenced by immunoSEQ multiplex PCR, and TCRdb holds only the in-frame ones, with some missing. The sample consists of 55,000 to 70,000 clones, just under 95% of them appearing once. The chain couples TRBV7-8 to TRBJ2-2; the D gene is possibly TRBD1 (6 bases). This specimen consisted of peripheral blood, obtained from a patient treated with photon-based radiotherapy. This TCR was sampled from a woman aged 35 to 49 with cholangiocarcinoma. CDR3 DNA sequence: TGTGCCAGCAGCTTAGGGGATACTTCCCGGACAGCGAACACCGGGGAGCTGTTTTTT. The encoded protein is CASSLGDTSRTANTGELFF. The variable domain in full, completed from reference TRBV7-8 and TRBJ2-2, reads GAGVSQSPRYKVAKRGQDVALRCDPISGHVSLFWYQQALGQGPEFLTYFQNEAQLDKSGLPSDRFFAERPEGSVSTLKIQRTQQEDSAVYLCASSLGDTSRTANTGELFFGEGSRLTVL.